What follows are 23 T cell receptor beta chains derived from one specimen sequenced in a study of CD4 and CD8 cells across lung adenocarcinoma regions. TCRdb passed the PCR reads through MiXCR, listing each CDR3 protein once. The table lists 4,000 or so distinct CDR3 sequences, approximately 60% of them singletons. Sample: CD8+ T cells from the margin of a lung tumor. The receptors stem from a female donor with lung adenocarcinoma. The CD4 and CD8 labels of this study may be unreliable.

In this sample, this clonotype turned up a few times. As DNA, the CDR3 is TGTGCCAGCAGTTTGGCACAGGCCGGGGGCAATGAGCAGTTCTTC. Translation: CASSLAQAGGNEQFF. The chain joins TRBV12-3 or TRBV12-4 to TRBJ2-1, with D possibly matching TRBD2 (6 bases). The CDR3 is made up of 15 amino acids. The V end was cut by 3 bases, the J end by 6 bases, with 15 bases between.

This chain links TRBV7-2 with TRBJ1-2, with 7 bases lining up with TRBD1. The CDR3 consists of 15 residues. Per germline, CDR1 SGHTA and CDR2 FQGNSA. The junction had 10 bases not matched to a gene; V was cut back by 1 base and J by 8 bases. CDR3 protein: CASSLVGVRGRGYTF. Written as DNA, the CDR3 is TGTGCCAGCAGCTTAGTGGGGGTGAGGGGGCGAGGCTACACCTTC.

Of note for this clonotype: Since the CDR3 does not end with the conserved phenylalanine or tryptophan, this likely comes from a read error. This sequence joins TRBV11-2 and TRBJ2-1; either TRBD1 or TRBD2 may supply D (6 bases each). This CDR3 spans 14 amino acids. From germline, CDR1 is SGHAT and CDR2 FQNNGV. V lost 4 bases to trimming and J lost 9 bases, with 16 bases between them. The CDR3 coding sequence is TGTGCCAGCAGCTCCCTGCTAGGGGGAGGTGAGCAGTTCTTA. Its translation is CASSSLLGGGEQFL.

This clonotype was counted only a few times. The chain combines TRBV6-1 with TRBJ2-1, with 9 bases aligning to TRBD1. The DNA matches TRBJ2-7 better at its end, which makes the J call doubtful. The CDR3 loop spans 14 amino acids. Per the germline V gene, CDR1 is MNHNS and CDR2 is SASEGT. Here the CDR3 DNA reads TGTGCCAGCAGTACCCGGACAGGGGCCTACGAGCAGTACTTC. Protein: CASSTRTGAYEQYF.

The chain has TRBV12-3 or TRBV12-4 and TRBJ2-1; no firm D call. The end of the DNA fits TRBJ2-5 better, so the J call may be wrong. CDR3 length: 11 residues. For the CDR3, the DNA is TGTGCCAGCCGAGGAGAAGAGACCCAGTACTTC. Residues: CASRGEETQYF.

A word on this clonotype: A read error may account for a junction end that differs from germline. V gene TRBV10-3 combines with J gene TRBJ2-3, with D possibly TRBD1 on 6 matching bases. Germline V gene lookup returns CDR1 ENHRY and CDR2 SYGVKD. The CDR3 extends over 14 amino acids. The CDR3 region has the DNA TGTGCGATCAGTGGGGGCAGTACTACAGATACGCAGTACTTT. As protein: CAISGGSTTDTQYF.

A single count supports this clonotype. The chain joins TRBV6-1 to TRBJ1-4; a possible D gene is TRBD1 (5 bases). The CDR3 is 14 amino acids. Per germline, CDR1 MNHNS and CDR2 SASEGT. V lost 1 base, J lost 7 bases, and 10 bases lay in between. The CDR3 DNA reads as TGTGCCAGCAGTGAAGGGGGGGAAGGTGAAAAACTGTTTTTT. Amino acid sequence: CASSEGGEGEKLFF.

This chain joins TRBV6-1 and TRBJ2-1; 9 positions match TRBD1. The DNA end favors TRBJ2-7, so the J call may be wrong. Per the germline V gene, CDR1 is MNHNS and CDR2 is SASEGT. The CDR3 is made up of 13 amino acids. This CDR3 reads CASRRGQGREQYF. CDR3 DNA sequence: TGTGCCAGCAGACGCGGACAGGGGAGGGAGCAGTACTTC.

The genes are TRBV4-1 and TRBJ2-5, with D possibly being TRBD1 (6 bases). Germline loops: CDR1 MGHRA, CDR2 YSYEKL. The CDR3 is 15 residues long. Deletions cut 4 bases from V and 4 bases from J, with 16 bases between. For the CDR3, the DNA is TGCGCCAGCAGCCGGGCCGCGGTCAGGGGAGAGACCCAGTACTTC. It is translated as CASSRAAVRGETQYF.

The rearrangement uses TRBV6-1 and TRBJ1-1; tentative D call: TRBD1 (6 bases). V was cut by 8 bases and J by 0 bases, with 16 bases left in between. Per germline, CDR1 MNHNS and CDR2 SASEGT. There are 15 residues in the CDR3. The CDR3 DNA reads TGTGCCAGCCGGGGCAGGGGCTCCATGAACACTGAAGCTTTCTTT. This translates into CASRGRGSMNTEAFF.

The CDR3 is CAGSAARTTDTQYF. The CDR3 region has the DNA TGCGCGGGCAGCGCGGCCCGCACCACAGATACGCAGTACTTC. This rearrangement joins TRBV10-2 to TRBJ2-3; D is unclear. The J call may not be correct, given that the DNA end is closer to TRBJ2-7. This CDR3 has 14 amino acids. Germline CDR1 reads WSHSY; CDR2 reads SAAADI.

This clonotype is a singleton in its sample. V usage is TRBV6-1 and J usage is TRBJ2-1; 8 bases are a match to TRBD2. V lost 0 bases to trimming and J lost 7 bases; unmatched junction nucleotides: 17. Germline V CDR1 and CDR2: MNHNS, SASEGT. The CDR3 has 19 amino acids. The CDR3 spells CASSEALIAGGRSGNEQFF. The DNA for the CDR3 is TGTGCCAGCAGTGAAGCGCTAATTGCGGGGGGACGTTCGGGGAATGAGCAGTTCTTC.

In nucleotides, the CDR3 is TGTGCCAGCAGCCGAGGGACAGGGAGAGAGACCCAGTACTTC. This codes for CASSRGTGRETQYF. The chain has TRBV5-6 and TRBJ2-1; 9 bases fit TRBD1. The assigned J gene may be wrong: the sequence end matches TRBJ2-5 better. The CDR3 is 14 residues long. The germline CDR1 and CDR2 sequences are SGHDT and YYEEEE.

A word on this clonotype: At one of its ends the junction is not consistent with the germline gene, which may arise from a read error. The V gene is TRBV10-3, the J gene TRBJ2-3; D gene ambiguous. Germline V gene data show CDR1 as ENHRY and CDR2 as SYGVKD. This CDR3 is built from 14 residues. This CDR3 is CAMSECRDQETQYF. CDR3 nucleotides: TGTGCGATGAGTGAGTGCCGTGACCAAGAGACGCAGTATTTC.

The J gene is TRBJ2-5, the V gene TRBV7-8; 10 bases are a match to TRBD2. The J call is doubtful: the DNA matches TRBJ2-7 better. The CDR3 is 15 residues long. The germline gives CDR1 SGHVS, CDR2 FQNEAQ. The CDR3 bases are TGTGCCAGCAGCTCGTTTATAGCGGGAGGTTACGAGCAGTACTTC. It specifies CASSSFIAGGYEQYF.

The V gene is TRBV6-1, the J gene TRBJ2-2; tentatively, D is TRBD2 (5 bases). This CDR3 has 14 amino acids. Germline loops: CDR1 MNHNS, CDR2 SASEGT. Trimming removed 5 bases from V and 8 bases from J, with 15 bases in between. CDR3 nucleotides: TGTGCCAGCAGTCCCCGGAGAGGGCAAGGGGAGCTGTTTTTT. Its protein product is CASSPRRGQGELFF.

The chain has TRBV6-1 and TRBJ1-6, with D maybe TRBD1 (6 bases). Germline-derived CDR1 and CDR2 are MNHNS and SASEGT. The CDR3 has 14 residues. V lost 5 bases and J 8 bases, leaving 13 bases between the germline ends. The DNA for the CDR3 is TGTGCCAGCAGTCCCGGGACAACTCATTCACCCCTCCACTTT. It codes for CASSPGTTHSPLHF.

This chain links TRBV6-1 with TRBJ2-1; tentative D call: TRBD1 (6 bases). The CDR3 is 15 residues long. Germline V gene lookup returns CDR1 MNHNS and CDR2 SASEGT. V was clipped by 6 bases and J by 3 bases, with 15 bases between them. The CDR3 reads CASRPVTGGYNEQFF. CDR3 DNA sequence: TGTGCCAGCAGACCTGTGACAGGTGGCTACAATGAGCAGTTCTTC.

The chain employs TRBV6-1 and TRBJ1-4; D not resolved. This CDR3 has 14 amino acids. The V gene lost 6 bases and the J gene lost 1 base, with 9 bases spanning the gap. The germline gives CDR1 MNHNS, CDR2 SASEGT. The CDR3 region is CASRPLGTNEKLFF. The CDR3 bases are TGTGCCAGCAGACCCCTTGGAACTAATGAAAAACTGTTTTTT.

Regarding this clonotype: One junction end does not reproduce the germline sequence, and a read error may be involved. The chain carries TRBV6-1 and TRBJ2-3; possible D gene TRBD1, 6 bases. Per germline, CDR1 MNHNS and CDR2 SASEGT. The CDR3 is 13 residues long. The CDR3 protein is CARGQGNTDTQYF. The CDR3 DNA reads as TGTGCCAGGGGGCAGGGGAACACAGATACGCAGTATTTC.

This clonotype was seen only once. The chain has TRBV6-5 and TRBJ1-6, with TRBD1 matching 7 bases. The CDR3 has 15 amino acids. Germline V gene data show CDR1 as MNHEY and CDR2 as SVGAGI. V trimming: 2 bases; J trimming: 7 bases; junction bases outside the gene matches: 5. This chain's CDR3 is CASSYQQGWNSPLHF. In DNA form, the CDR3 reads TGTGCCAGCAGTTACCAACAGGGGTGGAATTCACCCCTCCACTTT.

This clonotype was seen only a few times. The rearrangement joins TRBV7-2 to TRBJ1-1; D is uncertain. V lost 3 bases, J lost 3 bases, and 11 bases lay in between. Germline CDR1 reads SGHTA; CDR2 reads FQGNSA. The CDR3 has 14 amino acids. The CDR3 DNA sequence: TGTGCCAGCAGCTTGAGGGAAATGGACACTGAAGCTTTCTTT. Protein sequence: CASSLREMDTEAFF.

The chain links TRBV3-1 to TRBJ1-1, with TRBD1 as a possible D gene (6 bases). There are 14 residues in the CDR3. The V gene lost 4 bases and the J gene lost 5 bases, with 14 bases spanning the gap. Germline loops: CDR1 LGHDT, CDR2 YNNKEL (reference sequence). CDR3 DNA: TGTGCCAGCAGCCGCAATCAGGGGAGAACTGAAGCTTTCTTT. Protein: CASSRNQGRTEAFF.